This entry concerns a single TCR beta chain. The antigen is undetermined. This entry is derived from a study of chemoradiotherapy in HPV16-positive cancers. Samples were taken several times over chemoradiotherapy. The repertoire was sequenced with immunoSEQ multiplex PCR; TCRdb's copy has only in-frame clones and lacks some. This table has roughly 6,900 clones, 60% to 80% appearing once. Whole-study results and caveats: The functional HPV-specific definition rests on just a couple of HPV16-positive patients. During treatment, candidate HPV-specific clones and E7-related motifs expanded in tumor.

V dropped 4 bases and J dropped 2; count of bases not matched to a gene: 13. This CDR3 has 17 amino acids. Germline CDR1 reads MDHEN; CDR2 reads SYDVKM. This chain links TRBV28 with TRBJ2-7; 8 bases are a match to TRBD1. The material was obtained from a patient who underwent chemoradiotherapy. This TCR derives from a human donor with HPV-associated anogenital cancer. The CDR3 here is CASSSYGTGLTTYEQYF. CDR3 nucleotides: TGTGCCAGCAGTTCCTACGGGACAGGTTTGACGACCTACGAGCAGTACTTC. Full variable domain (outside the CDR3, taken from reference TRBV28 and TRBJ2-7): DVKVTQSSRYLVKRTGEKVFLECVQDMDHENMFWYRQDPGLGLRLIYFSYDVKMKEKGDIPEGYSVSREKKERFSLILESASTNQTSMYLCASSSYGTGLTTYEQYFGPGTRLTVT.